This T cell receptor (beta chain) was sequenced for a study of cytomegalovirus exposure and HLA in healthy donors (dated by TCRdb to the late 2010s). Study-level background: An earlier analysis of some 600 of the donors reported about 300 Gb of sequence data and around 110 million unique TCR beta sequences obtained from 180 million or so T cells. Around 320 gigabases of sequencing data and tens of millions of unique TCR sequences were included in an early release covering 550 to 650 HLA-typed donors. Among the approximately 430 genotyped donors, approximately 82% belonged to the genetic ancestry cluster associated with self-reported Caucasian donors. The study aimed to test whether cataloging public T cell receptors could reveal signatures of past pathogen exposure. The study used immunosequencing to profile the T cell repertoires of some 600 subjects and linked those repertoires to cytomegalovirus serostatus. In addition to the first cohort of 666 subjects, a separate validation cohort of 120 different subjects was used. To predict cytomegalovirus infection status, the study combined high-throughput TCR immunosequencing, statistical association of individual TCRs with disease status, and machine learning. A later analysis re-analyzed previously published TCR beta repertoires from roughly 600 donors and added high-resolution HLA genotyping to study TCR occurrence patterns. Rather than drawing on any new phenotypic data, the later analysis identified candidate immune exposures from TCR beta sequences and the way those sequences occurred across donors. An earlier analysis of several hundred of the donors used high-throughput TCR beta sequencing to judge whether each TCR beta V gene segment behaved as functional or pseudogenic. Donor age, sex, ethnicity and CMV serostatus were collected together with the repertoire data. Genome-wide SNP genotypes for about three fifths of the roughly 670 donors were used in a later genetic analysis, which treated that subset as a discovery cohort. Every repertoire in the discovery cohort had been generated on one and the same sequencing platform. Class I and class II HLA loci were covered by the typing at four-digit resolution. The number of typed donors differed by locus: roughly 620-630 for A, B, C, DRB1 and DQB1; some 500 for DQA1; 606 for DPA1; and some 450 for DPB1. About five DR-DQ haplotypes were treated as single units for association and clustering because of strong linkage in the cohort. Among over 350 genotyped donors of the cohort, an average of approximately 230,000 unique TCR beta nucleotide sequences were sequenced per donor, about a sixth of them non-productive. Findings and caveats that apply to the study as a whole: A later genetic analysis associated a missense DCLRE1C variant with V-gene and J-gene trimming of TCR beta chains, and an independent cohort replicated the association. A cluster of highly shared sequence variants was judged likely to be a technical artifact of the sequencing pipeline. Only TCR beta chains were sequenced in this cohort, and the absence of alpha or paired-chain data limited detectable features. In a later genetic analysis, fewer N-insertions in productive TCRs were reported among donors in an Asian-associated ancestry cluster than the roughly 700-donor mean. Specific HLA alleles were associated with more than 15,000 TCR beta sequences at a false discovery rate of 0.05 in a later analysis. For the cohort, immune exposure information was limited to CMV serostatus. In a later analysis, TCR association rates were found to vary across HLA loci, with the most associated TCRs seen for DRB1 alleles and the fewest for HLA-C alleles. A further reported finding was that TCR beta sequences accurately predicted the HLA-A and HLA-B alleles for most subjects in the first cohort. Because HLA typing was missing for some donors at each locus, association tests included only the typed subset. Assigning TCR associations to individual alleles was difficult when HLA alleles, especially DR and DQ, strongly co-occurred. Three of the identified cytomegalovirus-associated TCR beta chains were confirmed in vitro to be specific for cytomegalovirus antigens. The earlier analysis of approximately 560 of the donors excluded about 16 rarely observed V segments, including chromosome 9 orphons, because counts were too low. The 87-base-pair reads could not distinguish some IMGT-functional V segments, including TRBV6-2 and TRBV6-3, so those segments were excluded. In a later analysis, HLA-associated TCR beta chains showed more clonal expansion and lower generation probabilities than non-associated chains that were equally common. Linkage disequilibrium might explain the correlated functional status among segregating V segments, but an unknown experimental factor could not be excluded. A total of fewer than 200 TCR beta chains were listed by the study as associated with cytomegalovirus. The presence/absence analyses assumed that sequencing depth was roughly uniform across donors, and that assumption may not be true. Across donors, most TCR sequences were observed very rarely, whereas some public TCRs were present in many individuals. It was suggested by the authors that the approach could potentially be generalized to other disease states and immunological phenotypes. In a later analysis, most CMV-associated TCR beta chains were found to appear HLA-restricted, with HLA associations seemingly driven largely by CMV exposure. An earlier analysis of around 500 of the donors showed that most TCR beta V segments appeared in productive rearrangements either about 90% or about 30% of the time, which broadly matched IMGT annotations. The classifier was reported to diagnose cytomegalovirus status with high specificity and sensitivity in both the original and validation cohorts. Several of the top co-occurrence clusters appeared to be linked to parvovirus B19, influenza, CMV and Epstein-Barr virus, according to a later analysis.

Library preparation was by the immunoSEQ multiplex PCR assay. For the multiplex PCR, a mixture combining 60 forward primers for TCR Vbeta segments and 13 reverse primers for TCR Jbeta segments was used. The CDR3 region of rearranged TCR beta genes was amplified from genomic DNA by a multiplex PCR assay. The Illumina HiSeq System was used to sequence the amplified TCR beta libraries as 87-base-pair reads. The published analysis was carried out like this. A later analysis tallied roughly 78 million unique TCR beta chains across the approximately 670 repertoires, and about 12 million of those chains were shared by two or more donors. A nearest-neighbor algorithm error-corrected the raw reads and collapsed the reads into unique sequences, merging closely related sequences to remove PCR and sequencing errors. Alignment of CDR3 sequences to IMGT reference sequences was used to assign V, D and J gene segments. For a sequence to be retained, a match of at least six nucleotides was required to both a V gene segment and a J gene segment. A rearrangement counted as productive if the CDR3 had no stop codons and remained in frame with V and J, and every other rearrangement counted as non-productive. Following IMGT convention, CDR3 was defined as the stretch from the second conserved V-encoded cysteine to the conserved J-encoded phenylalanine. In an earlier analysis of around 600 of the donors, sequences lacking an unambiguous match to a single V gene segment were excluded. In an earlier analysis of 587 of the donors, a V segment was called functional when productive rearrangements were above 56.7%, and segregating when the standard deviation between donors exceeded 5%. A statistical classification framework was developed to diagnose cytomegalovirus status using the catalog of TCR beta chain sequences. In a later analysis, TCR nucleotide sequences were compared against IMGT/GENE-DB human TR gene sequences so that V and J genes could be assigned. Using the TCRdist pipeline, a later analysis assigned CDR3 sequences along with most-parsimonious VDJ recombination scenarios. In a later analysis, each TCR beta chain was defined by its CDR3 amino acid sequence together with its V-gene family, and reads without a unique V-gene family were excluded. To address suspected cross-contamination and a sequencing artifact, a later analysis removed a few hundred highly shared, low-generation-probability nucleotide sequences. In a later analysis, a clonal expansion index was calculated for each public chain from normalized within-repertoire ranks of inferred template counts. In a later analysis, generation probabilities were computed with a VDJ recombination model fitted to out-of-frame rearrangements, and the resulting probabilities were checked against IGoR. A later analysis scored TCR-TCR, TCR-HLA and TCR-CMV co-occurrence with hypergeometric tests, applying a repertoire-size bias correction to TCR pairs. In a later analysis, false discovery rates were estimated by permuting HLA or CMV assignments 20 times. In a later analysis, co-occurring TCRs were grouped with DBSCAN, and TCRdist sequence similarity was added when clustering was performed within HLA-allele-positive subsets. Repertoires with fewer than 30,000 or more than 120,000 public chains were left out of co-occurrence clustering, as were five repertoires with anomalous nucleotide sharing. TCRdb retrieved this table from immuneACCESS and kept in-frame rearrangements only. Not all clones are present; in checked studies, unresolved V genes account for under half, and no reason is known for the remainder. The V and J calls and clone size were taken over from that table, and D and trimming were inferred from the DNA. The sample records 100,000 to 150,000 clones, around 83% of which are singletons. 2.7% of the sample rests with the top ten.

The CDR3 has 12 amino acids, counting the end cysteine and phenylalanine. Here the CDR3 DNA is all that survives: 36 bases in frame from base 1. V lost 8 bases and J lost 2 bases, and the count of bases not matched to a germline gene is 3. CDR1 is given as MNHEY and CDR2 as SVGAGI, both from the germline V gene. The cohort comprised 666 healthy bone marrow donors. Cohort members were all nominally healthy when sampled, although unrecorded immune exposures were likely present. The donor tested CMV seronegative, placing the donor among the 350 to 400 seronegative members of the cohort. Every donor gave a peripheral blood sample, and the peripheral blood mononuclear cells from that sample were used for TCR beta sequencing. Genomic DNA extraction from the blood cell samples was performed with the Qiagen DNeasy Blood Extraction Kit. There are a few counts of this clone. What this receptor recognizes is not known. Nothing much larger sits one base from this clone, and base qualities are not available.

The sequence joins TRBV6-5 to TRBJ2-7; 7 central nucleotides agree with TRBD1. Sequenced sample: PBMCs. The receptor's source is a man between 50 and 59 years old in good health and CMV-seronegative. Read as DNA, the sequence is TGTGCCAGCCGCAGGGGGACCTACGAGCAGTACTTC. The translation is CASRRGTYEQYF.